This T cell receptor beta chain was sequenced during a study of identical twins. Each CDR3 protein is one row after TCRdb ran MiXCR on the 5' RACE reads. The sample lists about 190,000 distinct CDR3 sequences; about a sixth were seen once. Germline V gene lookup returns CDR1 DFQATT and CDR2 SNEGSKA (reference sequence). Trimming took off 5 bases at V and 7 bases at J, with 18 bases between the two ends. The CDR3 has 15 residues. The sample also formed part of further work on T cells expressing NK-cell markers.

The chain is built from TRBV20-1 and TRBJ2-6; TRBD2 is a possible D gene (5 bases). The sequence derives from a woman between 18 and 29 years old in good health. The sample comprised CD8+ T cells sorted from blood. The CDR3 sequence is CSALATPRFANVLTF. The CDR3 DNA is TGCAGTGCTCTAGCCACCCCCCGGTTTGCCAACGTCCTGACTTTC.